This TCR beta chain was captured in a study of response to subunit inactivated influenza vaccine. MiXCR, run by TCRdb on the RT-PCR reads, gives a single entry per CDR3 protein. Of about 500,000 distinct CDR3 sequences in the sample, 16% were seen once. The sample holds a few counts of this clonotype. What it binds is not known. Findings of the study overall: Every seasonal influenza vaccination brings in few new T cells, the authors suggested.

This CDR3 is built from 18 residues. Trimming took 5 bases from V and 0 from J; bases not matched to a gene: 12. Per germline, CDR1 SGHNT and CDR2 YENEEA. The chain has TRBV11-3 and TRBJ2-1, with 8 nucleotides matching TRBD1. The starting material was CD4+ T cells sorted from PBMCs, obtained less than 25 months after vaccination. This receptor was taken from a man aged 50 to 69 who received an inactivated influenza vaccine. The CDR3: CASSIKGTGSSSYNEQFF. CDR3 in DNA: TGTGCCAGCAGCATTAAAGGGACAGGCTCAAGCTCCTACAATGAGCAGTTCTTC.